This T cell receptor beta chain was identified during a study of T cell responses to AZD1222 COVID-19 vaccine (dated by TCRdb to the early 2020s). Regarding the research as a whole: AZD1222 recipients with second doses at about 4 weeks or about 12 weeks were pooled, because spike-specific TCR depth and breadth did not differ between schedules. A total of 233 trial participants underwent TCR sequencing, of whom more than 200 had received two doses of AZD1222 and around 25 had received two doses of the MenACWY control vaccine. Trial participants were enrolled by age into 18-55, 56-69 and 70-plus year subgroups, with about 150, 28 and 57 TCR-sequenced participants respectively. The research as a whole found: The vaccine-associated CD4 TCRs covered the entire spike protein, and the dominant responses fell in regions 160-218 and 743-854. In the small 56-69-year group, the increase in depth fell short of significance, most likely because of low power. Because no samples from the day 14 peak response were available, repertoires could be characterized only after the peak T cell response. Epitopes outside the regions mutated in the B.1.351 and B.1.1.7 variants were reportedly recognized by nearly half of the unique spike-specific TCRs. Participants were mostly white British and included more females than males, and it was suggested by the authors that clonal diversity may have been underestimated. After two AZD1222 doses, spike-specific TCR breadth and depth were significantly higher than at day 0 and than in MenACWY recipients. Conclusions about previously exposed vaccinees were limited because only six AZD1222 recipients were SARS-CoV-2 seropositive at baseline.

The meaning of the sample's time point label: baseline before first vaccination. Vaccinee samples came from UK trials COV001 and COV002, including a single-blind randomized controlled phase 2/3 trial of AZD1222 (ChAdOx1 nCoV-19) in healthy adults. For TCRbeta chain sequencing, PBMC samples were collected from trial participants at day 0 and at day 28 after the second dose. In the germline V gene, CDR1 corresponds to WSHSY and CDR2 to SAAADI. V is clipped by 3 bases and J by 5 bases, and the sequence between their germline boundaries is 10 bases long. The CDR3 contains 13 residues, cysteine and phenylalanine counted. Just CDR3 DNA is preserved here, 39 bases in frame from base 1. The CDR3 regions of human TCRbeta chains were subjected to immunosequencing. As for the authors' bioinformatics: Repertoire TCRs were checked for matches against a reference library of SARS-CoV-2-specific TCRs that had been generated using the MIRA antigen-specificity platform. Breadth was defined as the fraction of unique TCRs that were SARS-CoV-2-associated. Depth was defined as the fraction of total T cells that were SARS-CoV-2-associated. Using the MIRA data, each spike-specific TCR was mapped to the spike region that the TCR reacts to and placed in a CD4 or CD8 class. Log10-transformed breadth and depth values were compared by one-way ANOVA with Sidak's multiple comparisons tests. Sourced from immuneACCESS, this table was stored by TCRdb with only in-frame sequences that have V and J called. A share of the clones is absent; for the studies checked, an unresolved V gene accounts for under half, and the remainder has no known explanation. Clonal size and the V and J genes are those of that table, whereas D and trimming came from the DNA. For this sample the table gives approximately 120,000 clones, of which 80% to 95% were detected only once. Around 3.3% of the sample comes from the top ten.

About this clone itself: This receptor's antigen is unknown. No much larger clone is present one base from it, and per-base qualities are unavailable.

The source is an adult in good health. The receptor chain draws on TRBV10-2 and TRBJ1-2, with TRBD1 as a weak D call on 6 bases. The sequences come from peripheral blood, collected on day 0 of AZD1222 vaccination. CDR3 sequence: CASSEQGRYGYTF. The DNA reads TGCGCCAGCAGTGAACAGGGAAGGTATGGCTACACCTTC.